This T cell receptor beta chain was recorded in a study of cytomegalovirus exposure and HLA in healthy donors. This clone was found once. The antigen remains unidentified. Germline V CDR1 and CDR2: ENHRY, SYGVKD. V shed 6 bases, J shed 7 bases, and the junction held 12 bases outside the gene matches. The CDR3 sequence is 14 residues long. Study observations and caveats: Presence/absence analysis assumed near-uniform sequencing depth across donors. For most subjects, TCR beta sequences were reported to predict HLA-A and HLA-B alleles with accuracy.

With 60 Vbeta and 13 Jbeta primers, the PCR was carried out. Methods used by the authors: In a later analysis, around 87 million unique TCR beta chains included roughly 11 million shared by two or more donors. TCRdb's copy holds only in-frame clones and misses some; the assay was immunoSEQ multiplex PCR. V and J calls and clone size are given by that table; D and trimming were obtained from the DNA. Of 85,000 to 100,000 clones detected, around four fifths appear once; the ten largest clones hold roughly 4%. The sequence derives from a woman between 40 and 55 years old in good health and CMV-seropositive. This chain connects TRBV10-3 to TRBJ2-7; TRBD1 matches at 7 bases. Sequenced sample: PBMCs. In nucleotides, the CDR3 is TGTGCCATCAGGACCGGGACAGACTTCAGTGAGCAGTACTTC. This codes for CAIRTGTDFSEQYF.